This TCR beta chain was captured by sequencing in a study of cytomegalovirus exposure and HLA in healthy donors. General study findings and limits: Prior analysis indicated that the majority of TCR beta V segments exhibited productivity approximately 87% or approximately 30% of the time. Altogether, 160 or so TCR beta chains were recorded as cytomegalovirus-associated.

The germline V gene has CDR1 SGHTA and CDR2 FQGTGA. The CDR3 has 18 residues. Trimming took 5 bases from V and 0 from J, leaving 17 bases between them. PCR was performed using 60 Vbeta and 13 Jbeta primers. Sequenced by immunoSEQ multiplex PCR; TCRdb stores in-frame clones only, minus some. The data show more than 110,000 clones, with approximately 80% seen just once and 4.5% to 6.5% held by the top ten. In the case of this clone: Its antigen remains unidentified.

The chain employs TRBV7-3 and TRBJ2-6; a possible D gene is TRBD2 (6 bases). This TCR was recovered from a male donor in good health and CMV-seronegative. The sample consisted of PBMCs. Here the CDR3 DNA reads TGTGCCAGCAGCCCCCAAGGAGGGAAAAGCTCTGGGGCCAACGTCCTGACTTTC. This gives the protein CASSPQGGKSSGANVLTF.